The 23 T cell receptor beta chains reported below all come from one sample, sequenced in a study of T cells in Graves' hyperthyroidism and ophthalmopathy. TCR beta CDR3 region amplification was performed from RNA transcripts. During a first-round RT-PCR of the TCR CDR3, the HTBI primer set was used. TCRdb redid the calling of the multiplex PCR reads with MiXCR, one entry per CDR3 protein. The data show about 210,000 distinct CDR3 sequences, with roughly 15% seen just once and approximately 50% held by the top ten. The sample taken for sequencing was blood. The receptors derive from a man aged 50 to 60 with Graves' hyperthyroidism.

This rearrangement joins TRBV10-3 to TRBJ1-2, with a weak D call TRBD1 (6 bases). The CDR3 has 12 amino acids. Trimming removed 11 bases at V and 8 bases at J, with 18 bases between. In germline, CDR1 is ENHRY, CDR2 SYGVKD. DNA for the CDR3: TGTGCCTCCCAGACAGGTTTGAGAGGCTACACCTTC. As protein: CASQTGLRGYTF.

This clonotype was found many times. The chain joins TRBV28 to TRBJ1-2, with a tentative D call TRBD1 (5 bases). The CDR3 spans 14 residues. The germline CDR1 and CDR2 sequences are MDHEN and SYDVKM. The ends were cut back, 7 bases at V and 8 bases at J, with 20 bases in the middle. Here the CDR3 reads CASKWDAELPGYTF. In nucleotides, the CDR3 is TGTGCCAGCAAATGGGACGCGGAGCTCCCCGGCTACACCTTC.

This clonotype was seen repeatedly, ten times or more. CDR3 loop: CASSLRPSGANNEQFF. CDR3 sequence (DNA): TGCGCCAGCAGCTTGAGGCCTAGCGGAGCCAACAATGAGCAGTTCTTC. This sequence joins TRBV5-1 and TRBJ2-1; 7 bases are a match to TRBD2. Germline CDR1 and CDR2: SGHRS and YFSETQ. V was pared by 1 base and J by 5 bases, with 9 bases of the junction left unmatched. The CDR3 is 16 residues long.

This clonotype was detected ten times or more. The genes are TRBV18 and TRBJ2-2, with D tentatively TRBD2 (5 bases). This CDR3 is built from 16 residues. Germline V gives CDR1 KGHSH, CDR2 LQKENI. Trimming removed 4 bases from V and 5 bases from J, with 17 bases in between. The CDR3 bases are TGTGCCAGCTCACTGGGAAGCCCTTTAGCGACCGGGGAGCTGTTTTTT. Translating it yields CASSLGSPLATGELFF.

For this clonotype: This clone may be a read error of a much larger clone one base away. V gene TRBV7-3 combines with J gene TRBJ2-3, with D unresolved. The end of the DNA is better explained by TRBJ1-5, so the J call may be wrong. From germline, CDR1 is SGHTA and CDR2 FQGTGA. The CDR3 spans 13 residues. CDR3 bases: TGTGCCAGCAGCTTAAATGCGAGGGATACGCAGCATTTT. Translation gives CASSLNARDTQHF.

This clonotype has more than one count but fewer than ten. V and J are TRBV28 and TRBJ1-5; D remains ambiguous. The CDR3 extends over 15 amino acids. CDR1 and CDR2 (germline): MDHEN, SYDVKM. V was trimmed by 3 bases and J by 3 bases, leaving 12 bases between them. The CDR3 region is CASSFRIAINQPQHF. Written as DNA, the CDR3 is TGTGCCAGCAGTTTTCGTATAGCAATCAATCAGCCCCAGCATTTT.

This clonotype was seen a handful of times. V usage is TRBV11-2 and J usage is TRBJ2-2; no definite D call. The germline V gene has CDR1 SGHAT and CDR2 FQNNGV. The CDR3 has 16 amino acids. The V end was cut by 2 bases, the J end by 2 bases, with 12 bases between. The CDR3 nucleotides are TGTGCCAGCAGCTTACAGTTACCACCCAACACCGGGGAGCTGTTTTTT. This encodes CASSLQLPPNTGELFF.

The chain carries TRBV4-1 and TRBJ2-1; D is unclear. V was clipped by 0 bases and J by 0 bases, with 6 bases between them. This CDR3 has 15 residues. Looked up from germline, CDR1 is MGHRA and CDR2 is YSYEKL. The CDR3: CASSQEWSSYNEQFF. Here the CDR3 DNA reads TGCGCCAGCAGCCAAGAATGGAGCTCCTACAATGAGCAGTTCTTC.

At least ten counts were recorded for this clonotype. V gene TRBV6-6 combines with J gene TRBJ1-2, with a possible D match to TRBD1 (5 bases). Trimming left V 0 bases short and J 2 bases short, with 7 bases between. Germline V gives CDR1 MNHNY, CDR2 SVGAGI (reference sequence). This CDR3 region has 14 residues. The CDR3 spells CASSYSAGNYGYTF. The CDR3 nucleotides read TGTGCCAGCAGTTACTCGGCAGGGAACTATGGCTACACCTTC.

Ten or more counts support this clonotype. The chain combines TRBV28 with TRBJ2-5; D gene ambiguous. V was shortened by 7 bases and J by 6 bases, with 18 bases between the two germline ends. Germline CDR1 is MDHEN and CDR2 is SYDVKM. There are 14 residues in the CDR3. The CDR3 spells CASILNGLRKTQYF. CDR3 nucleotides: TGTGCCAGCATTTTGAACGGGCTACGAAAGACCCAGTACTTC.

This clonotype was seen a handful of times. The J gene is TRBJ2-1, the V gene TRBV6-2 or TRBV6-3; TRBD2 agrees at 8 bases. Germline V gene sequence: CDR1 MNHEY, CDR2 SVGEGT. The CDR3 sequence is 15 residues long. J gave up 0 bases and V 6 bases, and 4 bases lay outside the gene matches. Here the CDR3 DNA reads TGTGCCAGCAGGACGGGGGGGAGCTCCTACAATGAGCAGTTCTTC. Protein product: CASRTGGSSYNEQFF.

This clonotype was observed many times. This sequence joins TRBV7-2 and TRBJ2-3; D is undetermined. The V end was cut by 6 bases, the J end by 6 bases, with 13 bases between. The germline V gene encodes CDR1 SGHTA and CDR2 FQGNSA. The length of the CDR3 is 13 residues. CDR3 DNA sequence: TGTGCCAGCAGTCTCGAGGCCGGGGATACGCAGTATTTT. This encodes CASSLEAGDTQYF.

The chain is built from TRBV7-2 and TRBJ2-2; D is undetermined. The CDR3 has 14 residues. Germline CDR1 reads SGHTA; CDR2 reads FQGNSA. Trimming stripped 2 bases from V and 6 bases from J, with 10 bases between. CDR3 protein: CASSLFGLPGELFF. Written as DNA, the CDR3 is TGTGCCAGCAGCTTATTTGGGTTGCCCGGGGAGCTGTTTTTT.

Notes on this clonotype: At one end, the junction sequence differs from germline, possibly due to a read error. V is TRBV28 and J is TRBJ1-6; D unresolved. The CDR3 loop spans 12 amino acids. Per germline, CDR1 MDHEN and CDR2 SYDVKM. The CDR3 nucleotides read TGTGCCAGCAGTGTAGATAATTTACCCCTCCACTTT. The encoded protein is CASSVDNLPLHF.

Ten or more counts support this clonotype. The chain is built from TRBV7-2 and TRBJ2-1, with D tentatively TRBD2 (6 bases). The CDR3 spans 14 residues. CDR1 is SGHTA and CDR2 is FQGNSA in the germline V gene. The ends were cut back, 3 bases at V and 5 bases at J, with 11 bases in the middle. The CDR3 protein is CASSLASVHNEQFF. CDR3 coding DNA: TGTGCCAGCAGCTTGGCTAGCGTTCACAATGAGCAGTTCTTC.

This clonotype was seen repeatedly, ten times or more. As DNA, the CDR3 is TGTGCCAGCAGTTTCGGGCAGGATGTTTCCTACAATGAGCAGTTCTTC. As protein: CASSFGQDVSYNEQFF. The chain employs TRBV27 and TRBJ2-1; D is uncertain. The CDR3 has 16 amino acids. V was pared by 3 bases and J by 1 base, with 13 bases between. Germline V lookup: CDR1 MNHEY, CDR2 SMNVEV (reference sequence).

The table lists this clonotype with many counts. This rearrangement joins TRBV20-1 to TRBJ2-7; 7 bases fit TRBD1. Germline CDR1 is DFQATT and CDR2 is SNEGSKA (reference sequence). The CDR3 spans 11 residues. Germline trimming cut 6 bases from V and 7 bases from J; bases unmatched to any gene: 6. In DNA, the CDR3 is TGCAGTGCCGAAGACAGGGTGGAGCAGTACTTC. Translation: CSAEDRVEQYF.

This clonotype was seen ten or more times. The V call is TRBV7-8, the J call TRBJ1-5; no definite D call. Germline V CDR1 and CDR2: SGHVS, FQNEAQ. Trimming stripped 5 bases from V and 7 bases from J, with 9 bases between. CDR3 length: 12 residues. CDR3 sequence reads: CASSTMGQPQHF. The DNA for the CDR3 is TGTGCCAGCAGCACGATGGGGCAGCCCCAGCATTTT.

V usage is TRBV20-1 and J usage is TRBJ1-2; TRBD1 matches 9 bases. The junction had 12 bases not matched to a gene; V was cut back by 3 bases and J by 4 bases. The length of the CDR3 is 16 residues. CDR1 is DFQATT, CDR2 SNEGSKA, per germline (reference sequence). The CDR3 loop reads CSARDLRMGQGYGYTF. CDR3 coding DNA: TGCAGTGCTAGGGACCTACGTATGGGACAGGGCTATGGCTACACCTTC.

This clonotype has ten or more counts. The rearrangement joins TRBV7-9 to TRBJ2-3; 10 nucleotides agree with TRBD2. The CDR3 spans 14 residues. Losses at the gene ends were 4 bases for V and 3 bases for J; bases not matched to a gene: 1. The V gene's germline CDR1 is SEHNR and CDR2 FQNEAQ (reference sequence). CDR3 sequence reads: CASSSSGSTDTQYF. The CDR3 region has the DNA TGTGCCAGCAGCTCTAGCGGGAGTACAGATACGCAGTATTTT. Combining the CDR3 with reference TRBV7-9 and TRBJ2-3 gives the whole variable domain DTGVSQNPRHKITKRGQNVTFRCDPISEHNRLYWYRQTLGQGPEFLTYFQNEAQLEKSRLLSDRFSAERPKGSFSTLEIQRTEQGDSAMYLCASSSSGSTDTQYFGPGTRLTVL.

This chain uses TRBV6-5 with TRBJ1-2; D is undetermined. CDR3 length equals 12 residues. Trimming cost V 2 bases and J 5 bases, with 6 bases left between them. The germline gives CDR1 MNHEY, CDR2 SVGAGI. The CDR3 sequence: CASSYEEYGYTF. CDR3 DNA sequence: TGTGCCAGCAGTTACGAAGAATATGGCTACACCTTC.

This clonotype showed up many times. The rearrangement links TRBV20-1 to TRBJ1-2; TRBD1 agrees at 8 bases. Germline V gene sequence: CDR1 DFQATT, CDR2 SNEGSKA (reference sequence). CDR3 length: 15 residues. J was trimmed by 8 bases and V by 0 bases; bases with no gene match: 11. For the CDR3, the DNA is TGCAGTGCTAGAGAAGTGGACAGGGCATCTGGGGGCTACACCTTC. Residues: CSAREVDRASGGYTF.

The chain combines TRBV14 with TRBJ2-2, with a weak D call TRBD1 (6 bases). CDR3 length: 14 residues. CDR1 and CDR2 (germline): SGHDN, FVKESK. V lost 4 bases and J 6 bases, leaving 12 bases between the germline ends. DNA for the CDR3: TGTGCCAGCAGCCGCCTACAGGGTCCCGGGGAGCTGTTTTTT. Translation: CASSRLQGPGELFF.